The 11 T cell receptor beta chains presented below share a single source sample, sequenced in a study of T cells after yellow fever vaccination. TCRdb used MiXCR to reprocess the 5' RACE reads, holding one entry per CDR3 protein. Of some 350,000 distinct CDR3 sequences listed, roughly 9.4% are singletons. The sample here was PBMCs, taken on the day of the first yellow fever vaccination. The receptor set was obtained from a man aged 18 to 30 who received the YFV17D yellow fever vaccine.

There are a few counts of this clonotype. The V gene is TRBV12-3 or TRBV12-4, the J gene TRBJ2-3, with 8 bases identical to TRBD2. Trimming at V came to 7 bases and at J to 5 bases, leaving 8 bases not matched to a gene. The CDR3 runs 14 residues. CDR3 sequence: CASTTGGPGDTQYF. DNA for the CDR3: TGTGCCAGCACCACGGGGGGGCCGGGAGATACGCAGTATTTT.

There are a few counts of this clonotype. The CDR3 sequence: CASSGSVAARGEKLFF. CDR3 coding DNA: TGTGCCAGCAGTGGTTCGGTGGCAGCGCGGGGCGAAAAACTGTTTTTT. J is TRBJ1-4 and V is TRBV2, with D possibly TRBD1 on 5 matching bases. This CDR3 has 16 amino acids. The germline V and J ends were trimmed by 4 bases and 8 bases, with 20 bases remaining between them. CDR1 is SNHLY, CDR2 FYNNEI, per germline.

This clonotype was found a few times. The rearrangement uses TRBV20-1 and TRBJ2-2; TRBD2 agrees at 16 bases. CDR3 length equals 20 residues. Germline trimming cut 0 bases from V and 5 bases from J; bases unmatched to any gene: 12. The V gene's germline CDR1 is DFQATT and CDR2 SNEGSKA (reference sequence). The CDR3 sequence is CSARDLGGTSGGAETGELFF. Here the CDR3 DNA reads TGCAGTGCTAGAGATCTCGGCGGGACTAGCGGGGGGGCAGAAACCGGGGAGCTGTTTTTT.

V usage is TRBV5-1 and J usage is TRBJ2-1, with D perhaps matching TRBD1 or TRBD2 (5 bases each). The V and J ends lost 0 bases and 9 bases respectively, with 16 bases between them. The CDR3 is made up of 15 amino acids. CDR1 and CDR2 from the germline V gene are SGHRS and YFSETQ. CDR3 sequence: CASSLVGAQRTEQFF. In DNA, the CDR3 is TGCGCCAGCAGCTTGGTCGGGGCTCAGAGGACTGAGCAGTTCTTC.

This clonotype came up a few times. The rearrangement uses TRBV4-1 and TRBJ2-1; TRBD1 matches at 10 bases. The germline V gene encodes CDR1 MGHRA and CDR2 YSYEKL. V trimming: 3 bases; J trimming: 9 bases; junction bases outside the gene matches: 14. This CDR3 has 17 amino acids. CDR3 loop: CASSHLPRDRGGGEQFF. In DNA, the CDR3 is TGCGCCAGCAGCCATCTTCCCCGGGACAGGGGTGGAGGTGAGCAGTTCTTC.

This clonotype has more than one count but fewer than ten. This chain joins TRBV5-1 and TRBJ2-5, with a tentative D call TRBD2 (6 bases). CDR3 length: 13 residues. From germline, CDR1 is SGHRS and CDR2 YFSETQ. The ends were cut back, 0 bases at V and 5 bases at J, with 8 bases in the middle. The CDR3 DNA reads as TGCGCCAGCAGCTTGGGGGACTTGGAGACCCAGTACTTC. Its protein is CASSLGDLETQYF.

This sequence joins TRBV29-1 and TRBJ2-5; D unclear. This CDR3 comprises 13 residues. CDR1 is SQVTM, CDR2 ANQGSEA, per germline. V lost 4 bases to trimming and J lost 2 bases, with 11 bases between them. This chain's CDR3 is CSVGLRYQETQYF. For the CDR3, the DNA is TGCAGCGTTGGCTTGAGATATCAAGAGACCCAGTACTTC.

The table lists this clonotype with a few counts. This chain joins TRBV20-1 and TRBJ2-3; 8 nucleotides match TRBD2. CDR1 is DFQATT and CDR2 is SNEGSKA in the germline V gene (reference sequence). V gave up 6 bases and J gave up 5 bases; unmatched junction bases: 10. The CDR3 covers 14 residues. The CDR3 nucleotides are TGCAGTGCCAGGTCGGGGGGGGGAAGAGATACGCAGTATTTT. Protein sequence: CSARSGGGRDTQYF.

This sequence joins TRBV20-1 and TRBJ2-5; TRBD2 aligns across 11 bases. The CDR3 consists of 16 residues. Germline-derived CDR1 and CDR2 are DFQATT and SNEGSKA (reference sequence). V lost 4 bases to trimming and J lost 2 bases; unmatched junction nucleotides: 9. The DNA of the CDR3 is TGCAGTGCTAAGATCCCTAGCGGGGGGCTTCAAGAGACCCAGTACTTC. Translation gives CSAKIPSGGLQETQYF.

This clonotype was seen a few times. The CDR3 DNA reads as TGCGCCAGCAGCTTCGGACAGTTCGGAGAAAAACTGTTTTTT. Protein: CASSFGQFGEKLFF. J is TRBJ1-4 and V is TRBV5-1; a possible D gene is TRBD1 (6 bases). Germline loops: CDR1 SGHRS, CDR2 YFSETQ. The V and J ends lost 2 bases and 8 bases respectively, with 13 bases between them. This CDR3 is 14 amino acids long. The full variable domain, rest sourced from reference TRBV5-1 and TRBJ1-4, is KAGVTQTPRYLIKTRGQQVTLSCSPISGHRSVSWYQQTPGQGLQFLFEYFSETQRNKGNFPGRFSGRQFSNSRSEMNVSTLELGDSALYLCASSFGQFGEKLFFGSGTQLSVL.

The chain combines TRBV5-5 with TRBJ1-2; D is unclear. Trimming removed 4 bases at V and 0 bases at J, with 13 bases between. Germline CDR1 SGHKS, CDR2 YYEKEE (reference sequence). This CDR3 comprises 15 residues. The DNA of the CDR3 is TGTGCCAGCAGCACTGGAGAGGAGGCTAACTATGGCTACACCTTC. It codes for CASSTGEEANYGYTF. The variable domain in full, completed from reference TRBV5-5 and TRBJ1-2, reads DAGVTQSPTHLIKTRGQQVTLRCSPISGHKSVSWYQQVLGQGPQFIFQYYEKEERGRGNFPDRFSARQFPNYSSELNVNALLLGDSALYLCASSTGEEANYGYTFGSGTRLTVV.